One sample yielded the 30 T cell receptor beta chains listed below, sequenced in a study of T cells in Graves' hyperthyroidism and ophthalmopathy. RNA transcripts were the template for amplifying TCR beta CDR3 regions. The HTBI primer set drove a first-round RT-PCR of the TCR CDR3. Via MiXCR, TCRdb re-called the multiplex PCR reads, giving one row per CDR3 protein. The sample shows under 400,000 distinct CDR3 sequences, approximately 14% of them seen only once. The specimen sequenced was blood. These receptors all come from a woman under 30 with Graves' hyperthyroidism that later progressed to Graves' ophthalmopathy.

This clonotype appeared many times. The chain uses TRBV7-8 and TRBJ2-4, with TRBD2 matching 12 bases. Germline-derived CDR1 and CDR2 are SGHVS and FQNEAQ. V lost 5 bases, J lost 9 bases, and 8 bases stayed unmatched. The CDR3 covers 15 residues. The chain's CDR3 is CASSTTSGSFGIQYF. CDR3 nucleotides: TGTGCCAGCAGCACGACTAGCGGGAGTTTCGGCATTCAGTACTTC.

The chain is built from TRBV5-8 and TRBJ1-6; TRBD1 aligns across 7 bases. The CDR3 has 15 amino acids. The V and J ends lost 3 bases and 8 bases, in that order; junction bases with no gene match: 8. Germline CDR1 SGHTS, CDR2 YDEGEE. CDR3 loop: CASSSQDRLDSPLHF. For the CDR3, the DNA is TGTGCCAGCAGCTCCCAGGACAGGTTGGATTCACCCCTCCACTTT.

This clonotype was seen a handful of times. The chain uses TRBV6-1 and TRBJ1-2, with D hard to call. CDR3 size: 14 residues. The germline V gene encodes CDR1 MNHNS and CDR2 SASEGT. The V and J ends lost 7 bases and 7 bases respectively, with 19 bases between them. Written as DNA, the CDR3 is TGTGCCAGCACCGACCCACCCGGGCTTGGTGGCTACACCTTC. Translating it yields CASTDPPGLGGYTF.

This clonotype was seen many times. The J gene is TRBJ1-2, the V gene TRBV20-1; perhaps TRBD1 as D (6 bases). CDR1 is DFQATT, CDR2 SNEGSKA, per germline (reference sequence). V was shortened by 3 bases and J by 0 bases, with 11 bases between the two germline ends. The CDR3 consists of 14 residues. CDR3 sequence (DNA): TGCAGTGCTAGGACTGGGACAACTAACTATGGCTACACCTTC. Its translation: CSARTGTTNYGYTF.

This clonotype was recorded at least ten times. V usage is TRBV2 and J usage is TRBJ2-7, with D perhaps matching TRBD1 or TRBD2 (5 bases each). V was shortened by 6 bases and J by 0 bases, with 12 bases between the two germline ends. Germline CDR1 and CDR2: SNHLY and FYNNEI. The CDR3 has 14 amino acids. CDR3 in amino acids: CASSTGPLSYEQYF. The CDR3 coding sequence is TGTGCCAGCAGCACGGGACCGCTCTCCTACGAGCAGTACTTC. Combining the CDR3 with reference TRBV2 and TRBJ2-7 gives the whole variable domain EPEVTQTPSHQVTQMGQEVILRCVPISNHLYFYWYRQILGQKVEFLVSFYNNEISEKSEIFDDQFSVERPDGSNFTLKIRSTKLEDSAMYFCASSTGPLSYEQYFGPGTRLTVT.

V is TRBV7-9 and J is TRBJ2-7; 8 positions agree with TRBD2. Germline trimming cut 5 bases from V and 0 bases from J; bases unmatched to any gene: 9. Germline-derived CDR1 and CDR2 are SEHNR and FQNEAQ (reference sequence). The CDR3 sequence is 16 residues long. The CDR3 DNA sequence: TGTGCCAGCAGCCTCAACAGGGCGGGAGGCTCCTACGAGCAGTACTTC. This encodes CASSLNRAGGSYEQYF.

This clonotype came up many times. This chain joins TRBV20-1 and TRBJ2-3, with a weak D call TRBD1 (5 bases). Between the trimmed V and J ends, which lost 0 bases and 1 base, there was a span of 8 bases. CDR1 and CDR2 from the germline V gene are DFQATT and SNEGSKA (reference sequence). The CDR3 is 14 amino acids. The CDR3 is CSARDQGGTDTQYF. CDR3 coding DNA: TGCAGTGCTAGAGATCAGGGTGGCACAGATACGCAGTATTTT.

This clonotype showed up many times. CDR3 in DNA: TGTGCCAGCAGCCCGCGGACTAGCGGGAGCACCACCGGGGAGCTGTTTTTT. This encodes CASSPRTSGSTTGELFF. The chain uses TRBV7-9 and TRBJ2-2; 13 bases fit TRBD2. The CDR3 has 17 residues. Germline trimming cut 5 bases from V and 4 bases from J; bases unmatched to any gene: 7. Germline CDR1 SEHNR, CDR2 FQNEAQ (reference sequence). The whole variable domain, remainder taken from reference TRBV7-9 and TRBJ2-2, is DTGVSQNPRHKITKRGQNVTFRCDPISEHNRLYWYRQTLGQGPEFLTYFQNEAQLEKSRLLSDRFSAERPKGSFSTLEIQRTEQGDSAMYLCASSPRTSGSTTGELFFGEGSRLTVL.

In the case of this clonotype: Given a much more abundant clone one base away, this may be a read error. The chain links TRBV11-2 to TRBJ2-7; D possibly corresponds to TRBD2 (6 bases). The CDR3 runs 16 residues. CDR1 is SGHAT, CDR2 FQNNGV, per germline. The CDR3 DNA reads as TGTGCCAGCAGCCCGAGAACGGGGGTGGGTTCCTACGAGCAGTGCTTC. This translates into CASSPRTGVGSYEQCF.

At least ten counts were recorded for this clonotype. The chain uses TRBV2 and TRBJ1-2, with 9 nucleotides matching TRBD1. The length of the CDR3 is 14 residues. After removal of 6 bases from V and 8 bases from J, the junction contained 10 bases not matched to a gene. Germline values: CDR1 SNHLY, CDR2 FYNNEI. The CDR3 protein is CASSEIGQGLGYTF. The CDR3 region has the DNA TGTGCCAGCAGCGAAATAGGACAGGGGTTGGGCTACACCTTC.

This clonotype was seen repeatedly, ten times or more. The rearrangement links TRBV12-3 or TRBV12-4 to TRBJ2-5; D is uncertain. The CDR3 runs 13 residues. Trimming removed 4 bases at V and 2 bases at J, with 8 bases between. CDR3 DNA: TGTGCCAGCAGTTGGATGCCACAAGAGACCCAGTACTTC. Translation: CASSWMPQETQYF.

This clonotype was seen ten or more times. The chain combines TRBV28 with TRBJ2-1; unclear D gene. Germline loops: CDR1 MDHEN, CDR2 SYDVKM. The CDR3 length is 11 residues. V shed 4 bases and J shed 10 bases, with 8 bases lying between them. CDR3 sequence (DNA): TGTGCCAGCAGTTCTCTTAGGGAGCAGTTCTTC. As protein: CASSSLREQFF.

This clonotype was found many times. The chain carries TRBV15 and TRBJ1-5; maybe TRBD1 (6 bases). The CDR3 has 16 amino acids. Trimming took off 5 bases at V and 3 bases at J, with 17 bases between the two ends. Germline V gene data show CDR1 as LNHNV and CDR2 as YYDKDF (reference sequence). This CDR3 is CATSPRAGVHNQPQHF. The CDR3 nucleotides read TGTGCCACCAGCCCTCGGGCAGGGGTGCACAATCAGCCCCAGCATTTT. Variable domain in full (rest from reference TRBV15 and TRBJ1-5): DAMVIQNPRYQVTQFGKPVTLSCSQTLNHNVMYWYQQKSSQAPKLLFHYYDKDFNNEADTPDNFQSRRPNTSFCFLDIRSPGLGDTAMYLCATSPRAGVHNQPQHFGDGTRLSIL.

V gene TRBV4-2 combines with J gene TRBJ1-3; D not resolved. V gave up 6 bases and J gave up 0 bases, with 15 bases separating them. This CDR3 spans 16 amino acids. Germline lookup yields CDR1 LGHNA and CDR2 YNFKEQ. The DNA for the CDR3 is TGTGCCAGCAGTTACCTCGTTAACCACTCTGGAAACACCATATATTTT. Residues: CASSYLVNHSGNTIYF.

The J gene is TRBJ2-2, the V gene TRBV6-1, with TRBD2 identical over 13 bases. CDR3 length: 18 residues. After removal of 6 bases from V and 0 bases from J, the junction contained 7 bases not matched to a gene. Germline V gives CDR1 MNHNS, CDR2 SASEGT. In DNA form, the CDR3 reads TGTGCCAGCAGGATGCAGGGACTAGCGGGACCGAACACCGGGGAGCTGTTTTTT. This translates into CASRMQGLAGPNTGELFF.

The table lists this clonotype with a few counts. V usage is TRBV9 and J usage is TRBJ2-2, with D unresolved. Germline CDR1 reads SGDLS; CDR2 reads YYNGEE. V dropped 0 bases and J dropped 6 bases, with 12 bases sitting between them. The CDR3 contains 15 residues. CDR3 DNA: TGTGCCAGCAGCGTAGCGGTCGGGTTCCCCGGGGAGCTGTTTTTT. Amino acids: CASSVAVGFPGELFF.

This clonotype was seen a handful of times. The gene calls are TRBV16 and TRBJ1-2; D gene unclear. Germline-derived CDR1 and CDR2 are KGHSY and FQNENV. Trimming pared 4 bases from V and 4 bases from J, leaving 13 bases between. The CDR3 contains 14 residues. The CDR3, as DNA: TGTGCCAGCAGCCCCCTCCCAATGGGCTATGGCTACACCTTC. Residues: CASSPLPMGYGYTF. The complete variable domain, with remaining parts taken from reference TRBV16 and TRBJ1-2, reads GEEVAQTPKHLVRGEGQKAKLYCAPIKGHSYVFWYQQVLKNEFKFLISFQNENVFDETGMPKERFSAKCLPNSPCSLEIQATKLEDSAVYFCASSPLPMGYGYTFGSGTRLTVV.

In this sample, this clonotype turned up many times. V is TRBV20-1 and J is TRBJ2-2; D possibly uses TRBD1 or TRBD2 (5 bases each). CDR1 is DFQATT and CDR2 is SNEGSKA in the germline V gene (reference sequence). This CDR3 comprises 14 residues. V was clipped by 2 bases and J by 4 bases, with 11 bases between them. CDR3 sequence: CSARPRAGTGELFF. The CDR3 DNA follows: TGCAGTGCTAGACCCAGGGCGGGCACCGGGGAGCTGTTTTTT.

In this sample, this clonotype turned up many times. The chain recombines TRBV20-1 with TRBJ1-5; the D is unclear. The CDR3 has 13 amino acids. V lost 0 bases and J lost 5, with 8 bases in between. Looked up from germline, CDR1 is DFQATT and CDR2 is SNEGSKA (reference sequence). CDR3: CSARDPGDQPQHF. CDR3 DNA: TGCAGTGCTAGAGATCCGGGCGATCAGCCCCAGCATTTT.

This clonotype was detected only a few times. This chain joins TRBV20-1 and TRBJ1-2; D might be TRBD1 (6 bases). The V and J ends lost 5 bases and 1 base respectively, with 17 bases between them. Germline V gene lookup returns CDR1 DFQATT and CDR2 SNEGSKA (reference sequence). This CDR3 is 15 amino acids long. This chain's CDR3 is CSAGGTRSFNYGYTF. The CDR3, as DNA: TGCAGTGCTGGGGGGACACGGAGTTTTAACTATGGCTACACCTTC.

This clonotype was counted at least ten times. The genes are TRBV28 and TRBJ2-7; 8 bases are a match to TRBD1. After removal of 5 bases from V and 5 bases from J, the junction contained 8 bases not matched to a gene. This CDR3 region has 14 residues. Germline V gene lookup returns CDR1 MDHEN and CDR2 SYDVKM. The CDR3 sequence is CASSHRDRRHEQYF. In nucleotides, the CDR3 is TGTGCCAGCAGTCACCGGGACAGGAGGCACGAGCAGTACTTC. Together with reference TRBV28 and TRBJ2-7, the CDR3 gives the full variable domain: DVKVTQSSRYLVKRTGEKVFLECVQDMDHENMFWYRQDPGLGLRLIYFSYDVKMKEKGDIPEGYSVSREKKERFSLILESASTNQTSMYLCASSHRDRRHEQYFGPGTRLTVT.

The rearrangement links TRBV10-3 to TRBJ2-1; TRBD2 matches at 7 bases. The junction had 19 bases not matched to a gene; V was cut back by 9 bases and J by 5 bases. The CDR3 loop spans 17 amino acids. Germline V lookup: CDR1 ENHRY, CDR2 SYGVKD. CDR3 protein: CAIILGREITPDNEQFF. The DNA of the CDR3 is TGTGCCATAATCCTTGGGCGGGAGATTACTCCGGACAATGAGCAGTTCTTC.

The chain uses TRBV5-1 and TRBJ2-5; TRBD2 matches at 9 bases. CDR3 size: 13 residues. CDR1 and CDR2 from the germline V gene are SGHRS and YFSETQ. The junction had 5 bases not matched to a gene; V was cut back by 6 bases and J by 5 bases. The CDR3 sequence is CASIAGAGETQYF. The CDR3 bases are TGCGCCAGCATAGCGGGAGCGGGGGAGACCCAGTACTTC. Complete variable domain (other parts from reference TRBV5-1 and TRBJ2-5): KAGVTQTPRYLIKTRGQQVTLSCSPISGHRSVSWYQQTPGQGLQFLFEYFSETQRNKGNFPGRFSGRQFSNSRSEMNVSTLELGDSALYLCASIAGAGETQYFGPGTRLLVL.

This clonotype was seen only a few times. The chain uses TRBV7-9 and TRBJ2-7, with TRBD1 as a possible D gene (5 bases). This CDR3 comprises 12 residues. The germline CDR1 and CDR2 sequences are SEHNR and FQNEAQ (reference sequence). V shed 7 bases and J shed 5 bases, with 12 bases lying between them. This CDR3 is CASTMGLDEQYF. The CDR3 DNA reads as TGTGCCAGCACGATGGGGCTAGACGAGCAGTACTTC.

This clonotype has more than one count but fewer than ten. This chain uses TRBV28 with TRBJ1-2, with 9 bases matching TRBD1. The ends lost 5 bases at V and 0 bases at J; junction bases unmatched: 4. The CDR3 loop spans 15 amino acids. Germline CDR1 reads MDHEN; CDR2 reads SYDVKM. CDR3 in amino acids: CASSIQGATNYGYTF. CDR3 sequence (DNA): TGTGCCAGCAGTATACAGGGGGCTACTAACTATGGCTACACCTTC.

This clonotype was counted a few times. Relative to the germline gene, one junction end is altered; a read error may explain this. The chain combines TRBV2 with TRBJ2-1, with D unclear. This CDR3 has 10 amino acids. The germline gives CDR1 SNHLY, CDR2 FYNNEI. In nucleotides, the CDR3 is TGTGCCAGCAGTGCAGTAGACGTGCTCTTC. Translation: CASSAVDVLF.

This clonotype was counted many times. The J gene is TRBJ2-3, the V gene TRBV11-2, with TRBD2 matching over 7 bases. Trimming cost V 1 base and J 3 bases; bases outside gene matches: 10. Germline lookup yields CDR1 SGHAT and CDR2 FQNNGV. The CDR3 is made up of 17 amino acids. The CDR3 DNA sequence: TGTGCCAGCAGCTTAGGAACCTCGGGAGGAAGAACAGATACGCAGTATTTT. This sequence encodes CASSLGTSGGRTDTQYF.

Ten or more counts support this clonotype. This rearrangement joins TRBV3-1 to TRBJ2-7; 7 nucleotides match TRBD2. Trimming took 0 bases from V and 3 from J; bases not matched to a gene: 5. Per the germline V gene, CDR1 is LGHDT and CDR2 is YNNKEL (reference sequence). CDR3 length: 15 amino acids. This CDR3 reads CASSQDVASGYEQYF. For the CDR3, the DNA is TGTGCCAGCAGCCAAGATGTGGCTAGCGGCTACGAGCAGTACTTC.

This clonotype showed up just a few times. J is TRBJ1-1 and V is TRBV19, with TRBD1 matching over 7 bases. Trimming took 5 bases from V and 0 from J; bases not matched to a gene: 6. Germline V gene sequence: CDR1 LNHDA, CDR2 SQIVND (reference sequence). The length of the CDR3 is 15 residues. In DNA form, the CDR3 reads TGTGCCAGTAGTCCAGGGGGAGTGATGAACACTGAAGCTTTCTTT. Protein sequence: CASSPGGVMNTEAFF. The whole variable domain, filled in from reference TRBV19 and TRBJ1-1, reads DGGITQSPKYLFRKEGQNVTLSCEQNLNHDAMYWYRQDPGQGLRLIYYSQIVNDFQKGDIAEGYSVSREKKESFPLTVTSAQKNPTAFYLCASSPGGVMNTEAFFGQGTRLTVV.

Note on this clonotype: Because it lacks the conserved phenylalanine or tryptophan at the end, this CDR3 is likely a read error. V is TRBV5-1 and J is TRBJ2-3, with D possibly matching TRBD1 (6 bases). The CDR3 is 14 residues long. Germline CDR1 and CDR2: SGHRS and YFSETQ. V lost 3 bases to trimming and J lost 1 base, with 9 bases between them. CDR3 sequence (DNA): TGCGCCAGCAGCTCCCGACAGGGCACAGATACGCAGTATCTT. Its translation is CASSSRQGTDTQYL.